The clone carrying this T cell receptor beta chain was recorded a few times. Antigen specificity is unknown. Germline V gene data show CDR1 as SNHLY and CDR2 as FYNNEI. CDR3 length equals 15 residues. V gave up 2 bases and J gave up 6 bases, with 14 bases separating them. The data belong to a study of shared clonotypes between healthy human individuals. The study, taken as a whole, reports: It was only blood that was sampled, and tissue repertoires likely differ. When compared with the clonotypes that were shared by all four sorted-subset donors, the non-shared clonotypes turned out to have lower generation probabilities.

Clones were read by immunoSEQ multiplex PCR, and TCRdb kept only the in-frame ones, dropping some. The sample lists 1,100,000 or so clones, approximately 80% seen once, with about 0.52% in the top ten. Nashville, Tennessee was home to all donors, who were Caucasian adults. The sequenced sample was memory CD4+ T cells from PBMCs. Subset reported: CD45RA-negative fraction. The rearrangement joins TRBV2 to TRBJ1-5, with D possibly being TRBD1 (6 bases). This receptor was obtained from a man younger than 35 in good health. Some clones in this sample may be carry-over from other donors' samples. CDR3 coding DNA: TGTGCCAGCAGTGAAAATTCCGGGGGCGGTCAGCCCCAGCATTTT. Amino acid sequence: CASSENSGGGQPQHF. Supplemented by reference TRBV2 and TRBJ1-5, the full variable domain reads EPEVTQTPSHQVTQMGQEVILRCVPISNHLYFYWYRQILGQKVEFLVSFYNNEISEKSEIFDDQFSVERPDGSNFTLKIRSTKLEDSAMYFCASSENSGGGQPQHFGDGTRLSIL.